This TCR beta chain was sequenced in a study of blood T cell repertoires in COVID-19. Method: immunoSEQ multiplex PCR; TCRdb's copy keeps in-frame clones and lacks some. This table holds 95,000 to 150,000 clones, around 76% found once. CDR1 and CDR2 (germline): SGHKS, YYEKEE (reference sequence). There are 17 residues in the CDR3. V shed 0 bases and J 3 bases; nucleotides not matched to a gene: 9. Sequencing was done on a sample of peripheral blood. The V gene is TRBV5-5, the J gene TRBJ2-4, with 7 bases aligning to TRBD1. This clonotype was sampled from a man in his sixties or seventies with acute or convalescent COVID-19. The CDR3: CASSLDPAGGVKNIQYF. The CDR3 DNA follows: TGTGCCAGCAGCTTGGATCCGGCAGGGGGAGTCAAAAACATTCAGTACTTC.